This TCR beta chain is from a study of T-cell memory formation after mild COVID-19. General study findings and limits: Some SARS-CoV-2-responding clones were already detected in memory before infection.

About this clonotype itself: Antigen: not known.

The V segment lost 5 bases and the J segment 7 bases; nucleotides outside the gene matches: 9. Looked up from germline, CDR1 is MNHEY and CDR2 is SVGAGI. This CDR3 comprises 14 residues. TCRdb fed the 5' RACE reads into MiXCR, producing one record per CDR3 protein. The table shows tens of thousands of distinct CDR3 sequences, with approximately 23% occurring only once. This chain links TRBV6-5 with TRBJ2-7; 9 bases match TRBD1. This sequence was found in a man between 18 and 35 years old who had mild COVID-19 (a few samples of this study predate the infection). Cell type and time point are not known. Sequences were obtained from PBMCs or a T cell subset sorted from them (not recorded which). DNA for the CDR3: TGTGCCAGCAGTAGCGGGACAGGGTTGTCAGAGCAGTACTTC. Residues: CASSSGTGLSEQYF.